This is a list of T cell receptor beta chains from one sample in a study of patients and donors after allogeneic stem cell transplantation. TCRdb fed the RT-PCR reads into MiXCR, producing one record per CDR3 protein. The repertoire holds 410,000 or so distinct CDR3 sequences, with around 15% as singletons. The specimen was blood, either unsorted or a sorted T cell fraction (not recorded which). These receptors originate from a human donor who was either an allogeneic HSCT recipient or a stem cell or donor lymphocyte infusion donor (not recorded which). It is not recorded whose cells these are; they may come from a transplant donor. The CDR3 runs from the conserved cysteine through the conserved F or W. The D gene is left open where the match is weak. Rows give clone size only sometimes, using once, few, many, or a class for an expanded clone.

TRBV5-1,few,TRBJ2-5,.,CASSGSQETQYF,TGCGCCAGCTCAGGGAGTCAAGAGACCCAGTACTTC
TRBV5-1,.,TRBJ2-5,.,CASSLAEQVRWGTQYF,TGCGCCAGCAGCTTGGCCGAACAGGTGCGGTGGGGGACCCAGTACTTC
TRBV12-3/TRBV12-4,.,TRBJ2-7,.,CASSFLLTQGTYEQYF,TGTGCCAGCAGTTTTCTCCTCACTCAGGGTACCTACGAGCAGTACTTC
TRBV7-9,.,TRBJ1-2,.,CASSIEDIMGYGYTF,TGTGCCAGCAGTATAGAGGATATTATGGGCTATGGCTACACCTTC
TRBV12-3/TRBV12-4,many,TRBJ2-5,.,CASSLGLTETQYF,TGTGCCAGCAGTTTAGGGCTGACGGAGACCCAGTACTTC
TRBV20-1,.,TRBJ2-1,.,CSAFVGTYNEQFF,TGCAGTGCTTTCGTTGGAACCTACAATGAGCAGTTCTTC
TRBV6-2/TRBV6-3,few,TRBJ1-5,.,CASSHRRWQGPNQPQHF,TGTGCCAGCAGTCACCGCCGGTGGCAGGGCCCCAATCAGCCCCAGCATTTT
TRBV6-2/TRBV6-3,.,TRBJ2-2,.,CASSYLVRAGELFF,TGTGCCAGCAGTTACCTTGTAAGGGCCGGGGAGCTGTTTTTT
TRBV29-1,few,TRBJ1-4,.,CSVVDEKLFF,TGCAGCGTTGTTGATGAAAAACTGTTTTTT
TRBV21-1,few,TRBJ2-1,.,CASILQGSWNNEQFF,TGTGCCAGCATCCTACAGGGCTCGTGGAACAATGAGCAGTTCTTC
TRBV20-1,few,TRBJ2-1,TRBD2,CSARPGLAGHNEQFF,TGCAGTGCTAGACCCGGACTAGCGGGGCACAATGAGCAGTTCTTC
TRBV7-2,few,TRBJ2-5,TRBD2,CASSLVPGGGTQYF,TGTGCCAGCAGCTTAGTTCCCGGGGGGGGGACCCAGTACTTC
TRBV6-1,.,TRBJ2-2,.,CASSRAPGPGELFF,TGTGCCAGCAGTCGAGCCCCAGGTCCCGGGGAGCTGTTTTTT
TRBV5-1,few,TRBJ2-7,TRBD1,CASGWTGESYEQYF,TGCGCCAGCGGGTGGACAGGGGAATCCTACGAGCAGTACTTC
TRBV12-5,few,TRBJ2-1,.,CASGPDLDSNEQFF,TGTGCTAGTGGCCCTGACCTAGATTCCAATGAGCAGTTCTTC
TRBV11-2,few,TRBJ2-2,TRBD1,CASTAGQGSGGELFF,TGTGCCAGCACCGCCGGACAGGGGTCAGGGGGGGAGCTGTTTTTT
TRBV10-3,few,TRBJ2-1,TRBD2,CAISRGTSGGGSEQFF,TGTGCCATCAGCAGAGGGACTAGCGGGGGGGGGAGTGAGCAGTTCTTC
TRBV7-6,few,TRBJ1-2,.,CASSLGVGETYGYTF,TGTGCCAGCAGCTTAGGGGTAGGGGAGACCTATGGCTACACCTTC
TRBV7-9,.,TRBJ2-2,TRBD2,CASSFIAGETGELFF,TGTGCCAGCAGTTTTATAGCGGGAGAAACCGGGGAGCTGTTTTTT
TRBV15,many,TRBJ2-2,.,CATSRDIGTGELFF,TGTGCCACCAGCAGAGATATTGGGACCGGGGAGCTGTTTTTT
TRBV30,few,TRBJ1-5,.,CAWSLRSNQPQHF,TGTGCCTGGAGCCTGAGGAGCAATCAGCCCCAGCATTTT
TRBV5-1,few,TRBJ2-7,TRBD2,CASSLASGLAGGEQYF,TGCGCCAGCAGCTTGGCGTCGGGGCTAGCGGGAGGCGAGCAGTACTTC
TRBV15,few,TRBJ1-2,TRBD1,CATSRDRDYGYTF,TGTGCCACCAGCCGGGACAGGGACTATGGCTACACCTTC
TRBV30,few,TRBJ2-3,.,CAWSVGFLSNTDTQYF,TGTGCCTGGAGTGTAGGCTTTTTATCGAACACAGATACGCAGTATTTT
TRBV7-3,few,TRBJ2-3,.,CASSGSGTDTQYF,TGTGCCAGCAGCGGAAGTGGGACAGATACGCAGTATTTT
TRBV20-1,.,TRBJ2-7,.,CSASGTHEQYF,TGCAGTGCTAGCGGCACCCACGAGCAGTACTTC
TRBV25-1,.,TRBJ2-1,.,CASSAAGTAEVQFF,TGTGCCAGCAGTGCCGCCGGGACGGCAGAGGTGCAGTTCTTC
TRBV12-3/TRBV12-4,.,TRBJ1-6,.,CASSFSGTYFRHSPLHF,TGTGCCAGCAGTTTTTCCGGGACCTATTTCCGACATTCACCCCTCCACTTT
TRBV5-1,many,TRBJ2-7,TRBD2,CASSPGGGSSYEQYF,TGCGCCAGCAGCCCGGGGGGGGGCAGTTCCTACGAGCAGTACTTC
TRBV27,.,TRBJ2-5,.,CASSFAGSSPQYF,TGTGCCAGCAGTTTCGCAGGGAGCTCTCCCCAGTACTTC
TRBV18,few,TRBJ1-5,.,CASSPPQGHYSNQPQHF,TGTGCCAGCTCACCACCCCAGGGCCATTATAGCAATCAGCCCCAGCATTTT
TRBV6-5,few,TRBJ1-3,.,CASSYSIGRGSGNTIYF,TGTGCCAGCAGTTACTCGATTGGCAGGGGTTCTGGAAACACCATATATTTT
TRBV24-1,.,TRBJ2-3,.,CATSDLSSTDTQYF,TGTGCCACCAGTGATTTGTCTAGCACAGATACGCAGTATTTT
TRBV6-1,few,TRBJ1-1,.,CASTPRAEAFF,TGTGCCAGCACCCCCAGGGCTGAAGCTTTCTTT
TRBV18,.,TRBJ2-5,.,CASSPPYETQYF,TGTGCCAGCTCACCACCTTACGAGACCCAGTACTTC
TRBV12-3/TRBV12-4,many,TRBJ2-7,.,CASSLDRAWSYEQYF,TGTGCCAGCAGTTTAGATCGGGCATGGTCCTACGAGCAGTACTTC
TRBV9,few,TRBJ2-1,.,CASSADPAAGNEQFF,TGTGCCAGCAGCGCCGATCCAGCGGCCGGGAATGAGCAGTTCTTC
TRBV5-1,few,TRBJ1-1,TRBD1,CASSLRTGNTEALF,TGCGCCAGCAGCTTGCGGACAGGGAACACTGAAGCTCTCTTT
TRBV29-1,few,TRBJ1-2,.,CSVGVGREGYGYTF,TGCAGCGTTGGGGTGGGCAGGGAAGGATATGGCTACACCTTC
TRBV9,few,TRBJ2-5,TRBD2,CASSVAVAGGQETQYF,TGTGCCAGCAGCGTAGCGGTAGCGGGAGGCCAAGAGACCCAGTACTTC
TRBV10-3,many,TRBJ1-1,.,CAIRKIGENTEAFF,TGTGCCATCAGGAAAATTGGAGAGAACACTGAAGCTTTCTTT
TRBV14,.,TRBJ2-3,.,CASSQEVKGIDTDTQYF,TGTGCCAGCAGCCAAGAGGTGAAGGGAATCGACACAGATACGCAGTATTTT
TRBV28,few,TRBJ1-4,.,CASSGPGYEKLFF,TGTGCCAGCAGTGGCCCGGGCTACGAAAAACTGTTTTTT
TRBV29-1,.,TRBJ1-1,.,CSVSTELMNTEAFF,TGCAGCGTTTCCACTGAACTAATGAACACTGAAGCTTTCTTT
TRBV7-9,.,TRBJ1-2,.,CASSHRDRRILYGYTF,TGTGCCAGCAGCCACCGGGACCGCCGGATCCTCTATGGCTACACCTTC
TRBV15,.,TRBJ2-1,.,CATSRDRFLNNEQFF,TGTGCCACCAGCAGAGATCGGTTCCTCAACAATGAGCAGTTCTTC
TRBV21-1,.,TRBJ2-1,.,CASRKQGKRLYNEQFF,TGTGCCAGCAGGAAACAGGGAAAGAGGCTCTACAATGAGCAGTTCTTC
TRBV7-9,.,TRBJ1-1,.,CASSGTGWGRNTEAFF,TGTGCCAGCAGCGGAACAGGGTGGGGAAGGAACACTGAAGCTTTCTTT